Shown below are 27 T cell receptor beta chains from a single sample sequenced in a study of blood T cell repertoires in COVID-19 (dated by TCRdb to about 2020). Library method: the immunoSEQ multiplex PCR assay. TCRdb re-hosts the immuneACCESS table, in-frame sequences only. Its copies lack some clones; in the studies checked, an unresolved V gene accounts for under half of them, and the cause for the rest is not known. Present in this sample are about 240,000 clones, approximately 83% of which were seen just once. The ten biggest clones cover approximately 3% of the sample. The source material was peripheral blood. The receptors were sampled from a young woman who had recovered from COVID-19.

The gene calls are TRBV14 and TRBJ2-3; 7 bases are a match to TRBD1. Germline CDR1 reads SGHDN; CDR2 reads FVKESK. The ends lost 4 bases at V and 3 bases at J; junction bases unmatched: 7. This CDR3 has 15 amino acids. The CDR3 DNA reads TGTGCCAGCAGCCCGACAGGGAGTTGGACAGATACGCAGTATTTT. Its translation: CASSPTGSWTDTQYF.

CDR3 sequence: CASSQDPRNTEAFF. The CDR3 bases are TGTGCCAGCAGCCAAGACCCCAGGAACACTGAAGCTTTCTTT. The V and J genes are TRBV3-1 (or the pseudogene TRBV3-2) and TRBJ1-1; D gene unclear. Trimming took off 0 bases at V and 1 base at J, with 6 bases between the two ends. The germline gives CDR1 LGHDT, CDR2 YNNKEL (reference sequence). The CDR3 length is 14 residues.

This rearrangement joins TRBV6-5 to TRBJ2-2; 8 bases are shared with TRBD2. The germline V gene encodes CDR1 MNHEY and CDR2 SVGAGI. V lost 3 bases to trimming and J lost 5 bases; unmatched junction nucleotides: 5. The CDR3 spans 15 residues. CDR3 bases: TGTGCCAGCAGTTATACCAGCGGGGGAACCGGGGAGCTGTTTTTT. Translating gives CASSYTSGGTGELFF.

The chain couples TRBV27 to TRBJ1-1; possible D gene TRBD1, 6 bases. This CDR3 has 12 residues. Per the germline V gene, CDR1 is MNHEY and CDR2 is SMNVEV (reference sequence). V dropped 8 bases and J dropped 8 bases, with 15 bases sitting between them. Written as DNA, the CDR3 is TGTGCCAGCGGGACATACGCACAGGAAGCTTTCTTT. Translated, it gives CASGTYAQEAFF.

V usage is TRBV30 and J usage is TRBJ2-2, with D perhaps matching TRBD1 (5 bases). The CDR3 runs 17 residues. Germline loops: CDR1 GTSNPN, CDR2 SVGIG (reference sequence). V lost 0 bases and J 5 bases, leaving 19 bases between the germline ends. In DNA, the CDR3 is TGTGCCTGGAGTGTTTGGCCTTTACAGGATAAGACCGGGGAGCTGTTTTTT. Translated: CAWSVWPLQDKTGELFF. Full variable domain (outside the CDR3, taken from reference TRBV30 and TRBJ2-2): SQTIHQWPATLVQPVGSPLSLECTVEGTSNPNLYWYRQAAGRGLQLLFYSVGIGQISSEVPQNLSASRPQDRQFILSSKKLLLSDSGFYLCAWSVWPLQDKTGELFFGEGSRLTVL.

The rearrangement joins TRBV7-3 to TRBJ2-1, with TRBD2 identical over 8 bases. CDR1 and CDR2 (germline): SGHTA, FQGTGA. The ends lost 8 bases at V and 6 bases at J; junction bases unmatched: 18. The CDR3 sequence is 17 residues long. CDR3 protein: CASRAGAGGLRSNEQFF. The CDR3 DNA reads TGTGCCAGCCGCGCCGGGGCGGGGGGATTGAGGAGCAATGAGCAGTTCTTC.

This chain's CDR3 is CASSQGDSSYEQYF. CDR3 sequence (DNA): TGTGCCAGCAGCCAAGGAGACAGCTCCTACGAGCAGTACTTC. The gene calls are TRBV3-1 (or the pseudogene TRBV3-2) and TRBJ2-7; tentative D call: TRBD1 (5 bases). CDR3 length: 14 residues. V was clipped by 1 base and J by 0 bases, with 7 bases between them. Germline values: CDR1 LGHDT, CDR2 YNNKEL (reference sequence).

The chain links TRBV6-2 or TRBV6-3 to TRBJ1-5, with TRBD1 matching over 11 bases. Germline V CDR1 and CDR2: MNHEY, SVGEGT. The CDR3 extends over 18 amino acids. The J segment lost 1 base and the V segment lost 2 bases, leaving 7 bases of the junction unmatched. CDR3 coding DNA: TGTGCCAGCAGTTACCGGGACAGGGGGTTTTTGAGCAATCAGCCCCAGCATTTT. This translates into CASSYRDRGFLSNQPQHF.

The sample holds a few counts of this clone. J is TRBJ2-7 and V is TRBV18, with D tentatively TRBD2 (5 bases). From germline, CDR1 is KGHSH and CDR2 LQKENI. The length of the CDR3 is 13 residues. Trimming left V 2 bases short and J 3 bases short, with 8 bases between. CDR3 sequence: CASSPSRGYEQYF. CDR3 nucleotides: TGTGCCAGCTCACCAAGTCGGGGCTACGAGCAGTACTTC. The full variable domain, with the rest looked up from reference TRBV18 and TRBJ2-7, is NAGVMQNPRHLVRRRGQEARLRCSPMKGHSHVYWYRQLPEEGLKFMVYLQKENIIDESGMPKERFSAEFPKEGPSILRIQQVVRGDSAAYFCASSPSRGYEQYFGPGTRLTVT.

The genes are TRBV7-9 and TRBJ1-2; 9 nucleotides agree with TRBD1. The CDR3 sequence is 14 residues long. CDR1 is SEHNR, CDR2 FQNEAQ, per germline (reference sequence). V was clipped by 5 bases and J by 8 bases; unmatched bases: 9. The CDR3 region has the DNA TGTGCCAGCAGCGCTAGGACAGGGGACAACGGCTACACCTTC. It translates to CASSARTGDNGYTF.

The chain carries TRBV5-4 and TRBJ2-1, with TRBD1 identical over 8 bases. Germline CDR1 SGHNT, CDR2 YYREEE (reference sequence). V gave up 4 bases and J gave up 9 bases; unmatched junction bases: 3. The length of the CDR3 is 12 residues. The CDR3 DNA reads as TGTGCCAGCAGCCAGGGGGCGCTTGAGCAGTTCTTC. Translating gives CASSQGALEQFF.

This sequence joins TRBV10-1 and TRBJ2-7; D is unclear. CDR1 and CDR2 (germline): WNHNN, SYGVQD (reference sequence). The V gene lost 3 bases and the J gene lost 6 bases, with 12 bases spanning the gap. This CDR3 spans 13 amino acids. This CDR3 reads CASSESYRGEQYF. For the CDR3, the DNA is TGCGCCAGCAGTGAAAGCTATAGAGGCGAGCAGTACTTC.

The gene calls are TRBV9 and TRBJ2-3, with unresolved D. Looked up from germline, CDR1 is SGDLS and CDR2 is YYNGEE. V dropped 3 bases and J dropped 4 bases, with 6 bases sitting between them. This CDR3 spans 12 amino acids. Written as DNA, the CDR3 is TGTGCCAGCAGCGAGACATCAGATACGCAGTATTTT. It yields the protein CASSETSDTQYF.

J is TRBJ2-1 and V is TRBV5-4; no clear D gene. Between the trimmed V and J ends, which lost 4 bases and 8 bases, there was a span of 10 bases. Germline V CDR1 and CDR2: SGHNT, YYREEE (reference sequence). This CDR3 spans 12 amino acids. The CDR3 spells CASSIGEDEQFF. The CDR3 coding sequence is TGTGCCAGCAGCATCGGAGAGGATGAGCAGTTCTTC.

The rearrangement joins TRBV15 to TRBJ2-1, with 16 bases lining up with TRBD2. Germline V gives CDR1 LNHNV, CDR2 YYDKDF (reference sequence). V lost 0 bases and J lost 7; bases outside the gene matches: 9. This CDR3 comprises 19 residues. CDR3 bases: TGTGCCACCAGCAGAGAGGGGACTAGCGGGGGGGCCAATCGTAATGAGCAGTTCTTC. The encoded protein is CATSREGTSGGANRNEQFF.

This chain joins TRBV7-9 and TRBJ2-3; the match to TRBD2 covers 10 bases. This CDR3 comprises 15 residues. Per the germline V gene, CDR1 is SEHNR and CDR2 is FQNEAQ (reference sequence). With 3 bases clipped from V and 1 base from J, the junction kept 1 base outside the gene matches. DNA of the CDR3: TGTGCCAGCAGCTTCGGACTAGCGGGCACAGATACGCAGTATTTT. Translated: CASSFGLAGTDTQYF.

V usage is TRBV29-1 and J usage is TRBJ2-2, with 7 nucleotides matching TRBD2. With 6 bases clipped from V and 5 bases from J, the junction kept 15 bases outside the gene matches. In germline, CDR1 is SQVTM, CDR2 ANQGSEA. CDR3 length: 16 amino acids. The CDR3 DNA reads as TGCAGCGTCCGGGCACCCAAGGGAGGGTTGACCGGGGAGCTGTTTTTT. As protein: CSVRAPKGGLTGELFF.

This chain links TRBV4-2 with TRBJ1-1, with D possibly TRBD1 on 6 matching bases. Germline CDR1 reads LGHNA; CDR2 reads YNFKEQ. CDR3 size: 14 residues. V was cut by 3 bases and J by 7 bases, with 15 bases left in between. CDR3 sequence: CASSQRPGVDEAFF. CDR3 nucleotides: TGTGCCAGCAGCCAGCGACCAGGGGTGGATGAAGCTTTCTTT.

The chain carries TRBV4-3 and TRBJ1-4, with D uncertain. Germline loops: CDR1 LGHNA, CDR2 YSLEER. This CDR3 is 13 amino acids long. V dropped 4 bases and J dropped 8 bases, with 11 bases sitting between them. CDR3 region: CASSPGRGEKLFF. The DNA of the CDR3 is TGCGCCAGCAGCCCCGGGAGAGGGGAAAAACTGTTTTTT.

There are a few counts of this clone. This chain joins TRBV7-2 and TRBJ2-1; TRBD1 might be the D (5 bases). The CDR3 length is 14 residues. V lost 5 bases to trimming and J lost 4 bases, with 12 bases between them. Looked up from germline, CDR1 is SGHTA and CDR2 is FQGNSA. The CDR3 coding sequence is TGTGCCAGCAGCCTCAGGGCCTCATACAATGAGCAGTTCTTC. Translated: CASSLRASYNEQFF.

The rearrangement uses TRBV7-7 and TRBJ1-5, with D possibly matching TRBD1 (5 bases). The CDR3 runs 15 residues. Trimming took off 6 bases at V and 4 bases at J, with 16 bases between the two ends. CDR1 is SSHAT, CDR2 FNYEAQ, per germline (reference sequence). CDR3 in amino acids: CASSSGLVSNQPQHF. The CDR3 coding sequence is TGTGCCAGCAGTTCGGGACTAGTTTCGAATCAGCCCCAGCATTTT.

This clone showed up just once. CDR3 nucleotide sequence: TGTGCCAGCAGCCGTGGGAGGCAAGAGACCCAGTACTTC. Encoded protein: CASSRGRQETQYF. J is TRBJ2-5 and V is TRBV7-9; D is possibly TRBD2 (6 bases). Germline V lookup: CDR1 SEHNR, CDR2 FQNEAQ (reference sequence). This CDR3 spans 13 amino acids. V lost 5 bases to trimming and J lost 2 bases, with 9 bases between them. Complete variable domain (other parts from reference TRBV7-9 and TRBJ2-5): DTGVSQNPRHKITKRGQNVTFRCDPISEHNRLYWYRQTLGQGPEFLTYFQNEAQLEKSRLLSDRFSAERPKGSFSTLEIQRTEQGDSAMYLCASSRGRQETQYFGPGTRLLVL.

The CDR3 is CASSEQGNEQYF. In DNA form, the CDR3 reads TGTGCCAGCAGCGAACAGGGTAACGAGCAGTACTTC. The J gene is TRBJ2-7, the V gene TRBV27; tentatively, D is TRBD1 (6 bases). V lost 6 bases, J lost 5 bases, and 11 bases lay in between. The CDR3 totals 12 residues. Germline CDR1 and CDR2: MNHEY and SMNVEV (reference sequence).

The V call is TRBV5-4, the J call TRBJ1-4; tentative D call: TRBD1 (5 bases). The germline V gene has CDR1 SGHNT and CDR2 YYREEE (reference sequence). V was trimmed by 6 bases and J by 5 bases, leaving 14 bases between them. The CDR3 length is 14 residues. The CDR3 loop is CASTRGGGNEKLFF. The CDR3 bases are TGTGCCAGCACCCGTGGGGGAGGAAATGAAAAACTGTTTTTT. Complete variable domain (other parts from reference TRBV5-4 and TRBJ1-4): ETGVTQSPTHLIKTRGQQVTLRCSSQSGHNTVSWYQQALGQGPQFIFQYYREEENGRGNFPPRFSGLQFPNYSSELNVNALELDDSALYLCASTRGGGNEKLFFGSGTQLSVL.

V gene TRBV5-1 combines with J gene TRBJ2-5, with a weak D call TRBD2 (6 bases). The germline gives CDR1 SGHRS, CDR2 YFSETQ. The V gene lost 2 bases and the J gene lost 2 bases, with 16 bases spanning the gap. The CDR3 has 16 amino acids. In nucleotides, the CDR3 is TGCGCCAGCAGCTTTGGGTTAGGTGGACTACAAGAGACCCAGTACTTC. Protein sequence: CASSFGLGGLQETQYF.

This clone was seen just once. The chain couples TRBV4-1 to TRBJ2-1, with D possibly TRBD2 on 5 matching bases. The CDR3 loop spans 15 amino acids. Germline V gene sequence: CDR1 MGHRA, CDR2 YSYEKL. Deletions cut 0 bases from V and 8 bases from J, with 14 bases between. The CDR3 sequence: CASSQEGLGSHEQFF. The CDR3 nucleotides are TGCGCCAGCAGCCAAGAAGGCCTGGGGAGTCATGAGCAGTTCTTC.

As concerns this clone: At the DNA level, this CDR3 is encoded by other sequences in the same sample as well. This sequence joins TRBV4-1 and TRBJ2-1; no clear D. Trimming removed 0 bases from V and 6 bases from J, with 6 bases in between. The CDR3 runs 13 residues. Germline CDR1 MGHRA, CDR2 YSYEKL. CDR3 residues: CASSQDYLNEQFF. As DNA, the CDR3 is TGCGCCAGCAGCCAAGACTACCTCAATGAGCAGTTCTTC.